These T cell receptor beta chains were read from a single sample in a study of shared clonotypes between healthy human individuals. TCRdb's table, derived via immunoSEQ multiplex PCR, lists solely in-frame clones and lacks some. The sample has 700,000 or so clones; more than 70% are singletons. Source material: memory CD4+ T cells sorted from blood. Receptor source: a woman in her twenties or thirties in good health. Each CDR3 is given with its conserved first and last residue. A D gene is named only where the DNA matches it firmly. Rows may omit the clone size; those that give it use once, few, many or a size class.

v_call,j_call,clone_size,d_call,cdr3_nt,cdr3_aa
TRBV5-1,TRBJ2-1,-,TRBD2,TGCGCCAGCAGCTTGTCGTCCACGGGAGGTTACAATGAGCAGTTCTTC,CASSLSSTGGYNEQFF
TRBV30,TRBJ2-5,-,-,TGTGCCTGGAGTGTTTCGATGAGGGGGGAGCAGTACTTC,CAWSVSMRGEQYF
TRBV27,TRBJ2-1,-,TRBD2,TGTGCCAGCAGTTTATCGACGTTTGATGAAGCGGGGGCTTACAATGAGCAGTTCTTC,CASSLSTFDEAGAYNEQFF
TRBV29-1,TRBJ1-1,few,-,TGCAGCGTGGGGGCCACGGGGGGCGACACTGAAGCTTTCTTT,CSVGATGGDTEAFF
TRBV5-1,TRBJ2-5,-,TRBD1,TGCGCCAGCAGCAATACCGGGACAGGGGGCCGAGAGACCCAGTACTTC,CASSNTGTGGRETQYF
TRBV5-4,TRBJ2-5,-,-,TGTGCCAGCAGCTTGAGTAAGGCAATAAAAGAGACCCAGTACTTC,CASSLSKAIKETQYF
TRBV5-4,TRBJ2-3,-,-,TGTGCCAGCAGGAACTACACCTACGATACGCAGTATTTT,CASRNYTYDTQYF
TRBV16,TRBJ2-7,-,-,TGTGCCAGCAGCCAATCAGGGCAGGGTCTCCACGAGCAGTACTTC,CASSQSGQGLHEQYF
TRBV28,TRBJ2-6,-,-,TGTGCCAGCAGTTTGGTCAGGGGCTCTGGGGCCAACGTCCTGACTTTC,CASSLVRGSGANVLTF
TRBV5-6,TRBJ2-1,once,-,TGTGCCAGCAGCCAGAGGCGGATTTATGAGCAGTTCTTC,CASSQRRIYEQFF
TRBV7-6,TRBJ1-3,few,-,TGTGCCAGCAGCTTGACCGACTCTGGAAACACCATATATTTT,CASSLTDSGNTIYF
TRBV19,TRBJ2-7,-,-,TGTGCCAGTAGTATCGGGCAGGGTACCTACGAGCAGTACTTC,CASSIGQGTYEQYF
TRBV15,TRBJ2-3,few,-,TGTGCCACCAGCAGAGCGGGACGGCTCCCAGATACGCAGTATTTT,CATSRAGRLPDTQYF
TRBV27,TRBJ2-3,-,TRBD1,TGTGCCAGCAGCTCAAAACCGCGGTGGGGACAGGGGGCGGATACGCAGTATTTT,CASSSKPRWGQGADTQYF
TRBV13,TRBJ1-3,-,TRBD1,TGTGCCAGCAGATGGACAGGGTCCGGAAACACCATATATTTT,CASRWTGSGNTIYF
TRBV5-6,TRBJ2-7,-,-,TGTGCCAGCAGCGGACAGTACGAGCAGTACTTC,CASSGQYEQYF
TRBV5-1,TRBJ1-5,-,TRBD1,TGCGCCAGCAGCTCCGATCCAACAGGGGGAGCTAAGCCCCAGCATTTT,CASSSDPTGGAKPQHF
TRBV13,TRBJ2-7,-,-,TGTGCCAGCAGCTTAGGGGGGAGTAGCTACGAGCAGTACTTC,CASSLGGSSYEQYF
TRBV11-3,TRBJ1-2,-,-,TGTGCCAGCAGCTTAGATGGGGCTAGGGGCTACACCTTC,CASSLDGARGYTF
TRBV10-3,TRBJ2-5,-,-,TGTGCCATCAGCCTTCGACTCCAAGAGACCCAGTACTTC,CAISLRLQETQYF
TRBV28,TRBJ1-3,-,-,TGTGCCAGCAAGTTGGGGTTTGGAAACACCATATATTTT,CASKLGFGNTIYF
TRBV7-2,TRBJ1-4,-,-,TGTGCCAGCAGCTTAGGCGGGGGTCTTAATGAAAAACTGTTTTTT,CASSLGGGLNEKLFF
TRBV7-6,TRBJ1-5,few,-,TGTGCCAGCAGCACCCAGGTCGATCAGCCCCAGCATTTT,CASSTQVDQPQHF
TRBV28,TRBJ2-5,-,TRBD1,TGTGCCAGCACTCCTTTAAGGGGGCACACCCAGTACTTC,CASTPLRGHTQYF
TRBV2,TRBJ1-5,few,TRBD1,TGTGCCAGCAGTGAAGAGGGGCAGGGACAGCAGCCCCAGCATTTT,CASSEEGQGQQPQHF
TRBV28,TRBJ1-1,-,-,TGTGCCAGCACCCCAGGACACGGCACTGAAGCTTTCTTT,CASTPGHGTEAFF
TRBV6-1,TRBJ2-2,-,TRBD1,TGTGCCAGCAGTGTGCGAAGGGACAGAGTACGCACCGGGGAGCTGTTTTTT,CASSVRRDRVRTGELFF
TRBV7-9,TRBJ1-2,-,-,TGTGCCAGCAGCTCGATAGTGGCAGAGAACTATGGCTACACCTTC,CASSSIVAENYGYTF